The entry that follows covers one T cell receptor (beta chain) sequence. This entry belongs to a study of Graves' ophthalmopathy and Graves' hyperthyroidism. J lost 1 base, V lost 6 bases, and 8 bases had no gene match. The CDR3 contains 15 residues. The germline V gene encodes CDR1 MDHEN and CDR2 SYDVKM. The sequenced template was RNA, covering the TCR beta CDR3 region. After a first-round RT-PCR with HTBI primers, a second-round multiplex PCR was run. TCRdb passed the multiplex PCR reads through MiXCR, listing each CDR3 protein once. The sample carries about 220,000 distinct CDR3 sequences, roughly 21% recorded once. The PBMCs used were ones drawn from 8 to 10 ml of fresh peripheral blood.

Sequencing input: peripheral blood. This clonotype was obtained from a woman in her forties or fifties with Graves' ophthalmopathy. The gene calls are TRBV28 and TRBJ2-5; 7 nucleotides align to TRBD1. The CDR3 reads CASSRRDSVQETQYF. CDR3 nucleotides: TGTGCCAGCAGCCGCCGGGACAGCGTCCAAGAGACCCAGTACTTC.